This T cell receptor (beta chain) was captured by sequencing in a study of blood T cell repertoires in COVID-19. Study-level information: Samples representing acute and convalescent COVID-19 were sourced from the United States, Italy and Spain.

There are 13 residues in the CDR3. The V end lost 0 bases, the J end lost 3 bases, and 5 bases lay between the germline ends. CDR1 is LGHNA, CDR2 YSLEER, per germline. Methods used by the authors: Quantification of nucleated cells was approximated via reference gene primer amplification. TCRdb's table, derived via immunoSEQ multiplex PCR, lists solely in-frame clones and lacks some. For V, J and clone size, that table is used; D and trimming come from the DNA. Of fewer than 250,000 clones listed, about four fifths are singletons. The participants were between about 18 and 90 years old and came from 24 US areas. Clinical history reported by participants formed the basis on which cohorts were assigned.

The sequencing sample was made of PBMCs or T cells enriched from blood (not recorded which). The rearrangement uses TRBV4-3 and TRBJ1-2; D is unresolved. The sequence derives from a man aged 60-69 years who had recovered from COVID-19. CDR3 sequence (DNA): TGCGCCAGCAGCCAAGATTCCGACTATGGCTACACCTTC. This sequence encodes CASSQDSDYGYTF.